The 27 T cell receptor beta chains below come from one sample, sequenced in a study of cytomegalovirus exposure and HLA in healthy donors. The PCR made use of 60 Vbeta and 13 Jbeta primers. The repertoire was sequenced with immunoSEQ multiplex PCR; TCRdb's copy has only in-frame clones and lacks some. Of approximately 120,000 clones in the sample, about 82% were seen once. Sequenced material: PBMCs. The receptors shown here come from a man in his forties or fifties in good health and CMV-seronegative.

The chain couples TRBV7-2 to TRBJ1-1; D is unresolved. Germline assignment: CDR1 SGHTA and CDR2 FQGNSA. The CDR3 contains 14 residues. V was shortened by 4 bases and J by 3 bases, with 12 bases between the two germline ends. The CDR3 loop reads CASSSPLGYTEAFF. The CDR3 region has the DNA TGTGCCAGCAGCTCCCCCCTCGGGTACACTGAAGCTTTCTTT.

The chain uses TRBV5-1 and TRBJ2-3; D perhaps matches TRBD2 (5 bases). V was clipped by 4 bases and J by 1 base, with 16 bases between them. This CDR3 has 16 amino acids. Germline-derived CDR1 and CDR2 are SGHRS and YFSETQ. In DNA form, the CDR3 reads TGCGCCAGCAGCCGATTAAGCGGACGAGGCACAGATACGCAGTATTTT. As protein: CASSRLSGRGTDTQYF. The whole variable domain, remainder taken from reference TRBV5-1 and TRBJ2-3, is KAGVTQTPRYLIKTRGQQVTLSCSPISGHRSVSWYQQTPGQGLQFLFEYFSETQRNKGNFPGRFSGRQFSNSRSEMNVSTLELGDSALYLCASSRLSGRGTDTQYFGPGTRLTVL.

The chain is built from TRBV18 and TRBJ2-3, with TRBD2 matching 9 bases. Germline loops: CDR1 KGHSH, CDR2 LQKENI. This CDR3 spans 18 amino acids. The junction had 8 bases not matched to a gene; V was cut back by 1 base and J by 0 bases. The CDR3 nucleotides are TGTGCCAGCTCACCACAGGGCTCAGCGGGGGGCAGCACAGATACGCAGTATTTT. Translated, it gives CASSPQGSAGGSTDTQYF.

The rearrangement uses TRBV5-4 and TRBJ2-5, with 8 nucleotides matching TRBD1. Germline V CDR1 and CDR2: SGHNT, YYREEE (reference sequence). Losses at the gene ends were 4 bases for V and 3 bases for J; bases not matched to a gene: 8. The CDR3 extends over 15 amino acids. For the CDR3, the DNA is TGTGCCAGCAGCGTAGCAAGGACAGGGAAAGAGACCCAGTACTTC. It specifies CASSVARTGKETQYF.

The gene calls are TRBV4-2 and TRBJ1-5; TRBD1 agrees at 10 bases. The junction had 4 bases not matched to a gene; V was cut back by 1 base and J by 4 bases. The CDR3 length is 16 residues. Germline CDR1 and CDR2: LGHNA and YNFKEQ. The CDR3 DNA reads as TGTGCCAGCAGCCAAGGAGGGACAGGGGCAAATCAGCCCCAGCATTTT. Amino acid sequence: CASSQGGTGANQPQHF.

This rearrangement joins TRBV7-8 to TRBJ1-5; D call uncertain. This CDR3 region has 16 residues. CDR1 SGHVS and CDR2 FQNEAQ come from the germline V gene. Trimming removed 0 bases at V and 3 bases at J, with 12 bases between. This CDR3 is CASSLAPGGFNQPQHF. CDR3 sequence (DNA): TGTGCCAGCAGCTTAGCCCCCGGAGGCTTCAATCAGCCCCAGCATTTT.

This clone was observed a handful of times. The rearrangement links TRBV4-2 to TRBJ1-2; 8 bases align to TRBD1. Germline CDR1 and CDR2: LGHNA and YNFKEQ. This CDR3 has 14 residues. V lost 5 bases and J lost 6; bases outside the gene matches: 8. The CDR3 nucleotides are TGTGCCAGCAGCTACACAGGGGGAAGGGATGGCTACACCTTC. The encoded protein is CASSYTGGRDGYTF.

J is TRBJ1-6 and V is TRBV11-2; unclear D gene. The CDR3 runs to 15 residues. Germline CDR1 SGHAT, CDR2 FQNNGV. V lost 5 bases, J lost 1 base, and 9 bases lay in between. CDR3 DNA sequence: TGTGCCAGCAGCCCGCGCGGATCCTATAATTCACCCCTCCACTTT. It codes for CASSPRGSYNSPLHF.

The J gene is TRBJ2-5, the V gene TRBV2; tentatively, D is TRBD2 (6 bases). CDR1 is SNHLY, CDR2 FYNNEI, per germline. Trimming left V 6 bases short and J 1 base short, with 15 bases between. The CDR3 length is 15 residues. Here the CDR3 DNA reads TGTGCCAGCAGATACAGACGGGGGACCCAAGAGACCCAGTACTTC. Translating gives CASRYRRGTQETQYF.

The genes are TRBV6-5 and TRBJ2-5; 11 bases align to TRBD2. The CDR3 totals 13 residues. V shed 8 bases, J shed 5 bases, and the junction held 4 bases outside the gene matches. Germline V CDR1 and CDR2: MNHEY, SVGAGI. CDR3: CASWTSGLETQYF. CDR3 bases: TGTGCCAGCTGGACTAGCGGGCTGGAGACCCAGTACTTC.

The J gene is TRBJ2-7, the V gene TRBV5-6, with D possibly being TRBD2 (7 bases). The CDR3 is 16 amino acids. Trimming stripped 2 bases from V and 2 bases from J, with 17 bases between. Germline lookup yields CDR1 SGHDT and CDR2 YYEEEE. The CDR3 protein is CASSFVTGGLTYEQYF. The DNA for the CDR3 is TGTGCCAGCAGCTTTGTTACGGGGGGCCTCACCTACGAGCAGTACTTC.

The V and J genes are TRBV19 and TRBJ2-3; D is uncertain. From germline, CDR1 is LNHDA and CDR2 SQIVND (reference sequence). Between the trimmed V and J ends, which lost 6 bases and 5 bases, there was a span of 12 bases. The CDR3 runs to 13 residues. CDR3 in amino acids: CASSSRFGDTQYF. CDR3 nucleotides: TGTGCCAGTAGCTCAAGATTCGGAGATACGCAGTATTTT.

V is TRBV19 and J is TRBJ2-2; TRBD2 aligns across 8 bases. V trimming: 6 bases; J trimming: 0 bases; junction bases outside the gene matches: 6. Per the germline V gene, CDR1 is LNHDA and CDR2 is SQIVND (reference sequence). This CDR3 contains 16 residues. This CDR3 is CASRTAGASNTGELFF. As DNA, the CDR3 is TGTGCCAGTAGAACAGCGGGGGCCTCGAACACCGGGGAGCTGTTTTTT.

The chain couples TRBV2 to TRBJ1-1; D not resolved. The CDR3 length is 13 residues. With 7 bases removed from V and 7 bases from J, the gap between germline ends came to 16 bases. CDR1 and CDR2 (germline): SNHLY, FYNNEI. CDR3 nucleotides: TGTGCCAGCATCGACTGGGTGTTGGGTGAAGCTTTCTTT. It translates to CASIDWVLGEAFF. The full variable domain, with the rest looked up from reference TRBV2 and TRBJ1-1, is EPEVTQTPSHQVTQMGQEVILRCVPISNHLYFYWYRQILGQKVEFLVSFYNNEISEKSEIFDDQFSVERPDGSNFTLKIRSTKLEDSAMYFCASIDWVLGEAFFGQGTRLTVV.

The chain combines TRBV7-8 with TRBJ1-2; D call uncertain. The V gene lost 1 base and the J gene lost 8 bases, with 11 bases spanning the gap. Germline CDR1 is SGHVS and CDR2 is FQNEAQ. This CDR3 has 13 amino acids. CDR3 sequence reads: CASSLGMRGGYTF. Written as DNA, the CDR3 is TGTGCCAGCAGCTTAGGGATGCGAGGCGGCTACACCTTC.

V gene TRBV6-5 combines with J gene TRBJ2-5, with 7 positions matching TRBD1. The CDR3 runs to 14 residues. Germline lookup yields CDR1 MNHEY and CDR2 SVGAGI. V trimming: 5 bases; J trimming: 2 bases; junction bases outside the gene matches: 5. The CDR3: CASSPRQGQETQYF. The CDR3 coding sequence is TGTGCCAGCAGTCCAAGACAGGGACAAGAGACCCAGTACTTC.

On this clone: The same CDR3 also results from other DNA sequences found in this sample. J is TRBJ1-1 and V is TRBV19; the D gene is possibly TRBD1 (6 bases). Looked up from germline, CDR1 is LNHDA and CDR2 is SQIVND (reference sequence). The V end was cut by 3 bases, the J end by 1 base, with 6 bases between. This CDR3 contains 13 residues. CDR3 residues: CASSMDRNTEAFF. In DNA, the CDR3 is TGTGCCAGTAGTATGGACAGGAACACTGAAGCTTTCTTT.

For the CDR3, the DNA is TGTGCCAGCAGCTTAGCGAATTTTTTTGCCGGCACTGAAGCTTTCTTT. Its protein product is CASSLANFFAGTEAFF. This chain connects TRBV7-2 to TRBJ1-1; D is unclear. Per germline, CDR1 SGHTA and CDR2 FQGNSA. The CDR3 totals 16 residues. V lost 0 bases to trimming and J lost 4 bases, with 15 bases between them.

For this clone: The sample contains more than one DNA sequence encoding this CDR3. The chain employs TRBV5-1 and TRBJ1-3; D call uncertain. The V and J ends lost 0 bases and 0 bases respectively, with 4 bases between them. Germline values: CDR1 SGHRS, CDR2 YFSETQ. The CDR3 sequence is 14 residues long. In DNA, the CDR3 is TGCGCCAGCAGCTTGGACAGCTCTGGAAACACCATATATTTT. This gives the protein CASSLDSSGNTIYF.

The gene calls are TRBV9 and TRBJ2-7; no reliable D call. The germline V gene encodes CDR1 SGDLS and CDR2 YYNGEE. Trimming cost V 0 bases and J 6 bases, with 10 bases left between them. CDR3 length equals 13 residues. CDR3 sequence (DNA): TGTGCCAGCAGCGTAGACACCGTGGGCGAGCAGTACGTC. Translating it yields CASSVDTVGEQYV.

This sequence joins TRBV5-4 and TRBJ2-5; D ambiguous. Germline V gene data show CDR1 as SGHNT and CDR2 as YYREEE (reference sequence). CDR3 length: 13 residues. V lost 0 bases to trimming and J lost 1 base, with 4 bases between them. The CDR3 protein is CASSLGLQETQYF. Written as DNA, the CDR3 is TGTGCCAGCAGCTTGGGACTCCAAGAGACCCAGTACTTC.

The J gene is TRBJ1-2, the V gene TRBV28; perhaps TRBD1 as D (6 bases). The CDR3 extends over 13 amino acids. The V gene's germline CDR1 is MDHEN and CDR2 SYDVKM. V shed 3 bases and J shed 5 bases, with 10 bases lying between them. The CDR3 region is CASSFTGSYGYTF. CDR3 bases: TGTGCCAGCAGTTTTACAGGGAGTTATGGCTACACCTTC.

This chain uses TRBV6-5 with TRBJ2-7, with D possibly matching TRBD1 (7 bases). The V gene's germline CDR1 is MNHEY and CDR2 SVGAGI. Deletions cut 6 bases from V and 4 bases from J, with 10 bases between. The CDR3 runs 12 residues. The chain's CDR3 is CASRPGGYEQYV. In nucleotides, the CDR3 is TGTGCCAGCAGGCCAGGGGGGTACGAGCAGTACGTC.

The V and J genes are TRBV19 and TRBJ1-1; TRBD1 might be the D (5 bases). This CDR3 contains 14 residues. Trimming took 5 bases from V and 1 from J, leaving 11 bases between them. Germline assignment: CDR1 LNHDA and CDR2 SQIVND (reference sequence). CDR3 DNA sequence: TGTGCCAGTAGTTGGCTAGGACAGAACACTGAAGCTTTCTTT. Protein product: CASSWLGQNTEAFF.

This chain joins TRBV6-5 and TRBJ2-2; maybe TRBD2 (6 bases). V shed 6 bases and J shed 4 bases, with 9 bases lying between them. CDR1 is MNHEY and CDR2 is SVGAGI in the germline V gene. The CDR3 covers 13 residues. CDR3: CASRGLFTGELFF. CDR3 DNA: TGTGCCAGCAGGGGACTGTTCACCGGGGAGCTGTTTTTT.

This chain links TRBV18 with TRBJ1-6; the D is unclear. This CDR3 comprises 13 residues. Germline CDR1 KGHSH, CDR2 LQKENI. V was shortened by 4 bases and J by 14 bases, with 15 bases between the two germline ends. CDR3 residues: CASSLGLSRALHF. The DNA for the CDR3 is TGTGCCAGCTCACTAGGGCTCTCGCGGGCCCTCCACTTT. Full variable domain (remainder filled in from reference TRBV18 and TRBJ1-6): NAGVMQNPRHLVRRRGQEARLRCSPMKGHSHVYWYRQLPEEGLKFMVYLQKENIIDESGMPKERFSAEFPKEGPSILRIQQVVRGDSAAYFCASSLGLSRALHFGNGTRLTVT.

This clone has a single count. The V gene is TRBV10-1, the J gene TRBJ1-2; maybe TRBD1 (6 bases). The V gene's germline CDR1 is WNHNN and CDR2 SYGVQD (reference sequence). Deletions cut 6 bases from V and 0 bases from J, with 14 bases between. CDR3 length: 15 amino acids. This chain's CDR3 is CASRAGRGTNYGYTF. The CDR3 DNA is TGCGCCAGCAGGGCGGGGAGGGGGACTAACTATGGCTACACCTTC.